This T cell receptor beta chain was documented in a study of cytomegalovirus exposure and HLA in healthy donors. It was with 60 Vbeta and 13 Jbeta primers that the PCR ran. Method: immunoSEQ multiplex PCR; TCRdb's copy keeps in-frame clones and lacks some. The table has 100,000 to 150,000 clones, 60% to 80% seen once. Germline-derived CDR1 and CDR2 are SGHVS and FQNEAQ. There are 15 residues in the CDR3. The V and J ends lost 7 bases and 7 bases, in that order; junction bases with no gene match: 10. Overall study findings and caveats: Only CMV serostatus was available as immune exposure information. Some V segments, TRBV6-2 and TRBV6-3 among them, were indistinguishable and were therefore excluded.

This clone was observed a handful of times. Its antigen is still unknown. This receptor was taken from a man aged 45-65 years in good health and CMV-seropositive. The V gene is TRBV7-8, the J gene TRBJ1-4; 9 bases match TRBD1. Sequenced input: PBMCs. CDR3 sequence reads: CASNLYGTGSEKLFF. Here the CDR3 DNA reads TGTGCCAGCAACCTTTACGGGACAGGGAGTGAAAAACTGTTTTTT.